These 21 T cell receptor beta chains were all obtained from the same sample, sequenced in a study of shared clonotypes between healthy human individuals. Sequencing used immunoSEQ multiplex PCR; TCRdb keeps in-frame clones, though not all of them. The table shows about 680,000 clones, with about 92% occurring only once. It was CD45RO-negative cells, positively selected for CCR7, that made up naive CD8 cells, with terminally differentiated effector memory CD45RA+ cells excluded. The specimen sequenced was naive CD8+ T cells sorted from blood. The receptor source for this set is a man aged 30 to 45 in good health.

V and J are TRBV6-1 and TRBJ1-5; D gene unclear. The CDR3 length is 11 residues. V was trimmed by 3 bases and J by 5 bases, leaving 2 bases between them. Germline CDR1 is MNHNS and CDR2 is SASEGT. The CDR3 nucleotides are TGTGCCAGCAGTGAGGATCAGCCCCAGCATTTT. It encodes CASSEDQPQHF.

The chain uses TRBV7-9 and TRBJ2-1, with TRBD1 matching 7 bases. V shed 5 bases and J 8 bases; nucleotides not matched to a gene: 6. This CDR3 is 13 amino acids long. The germline CDR1 and CDR2 sequences are SEHNR and FQNEAQ (reference sequence). DNA of the CDR3: TGTGCCAGCAGCCCGGACAGGCGCGATGAGCAGTTCTTC. The encoded protein is CASSPDRRDEQFF.

The chain uses TRBV5-8 and TRBJ2-7; 9 bases align to TRBD1. Trimming removed 7 bases from V and 5 bases from J; junction bases left unmatched: 4. Germline V gives CDR1 SGHTS, CDR2 YDEGEE. The CDR3 runs 12 residues. In DNA, the CDR3 is TGTGCCAGCGAGGGACAGGGCCACGAGCAGTACTTC. Its translation is CASEGQGHEQYF.

The chain links TRBV5-5 to TRBJ1-5; 10 bases align to TRBD1. From germline, CDR1 is SGHKS and CDR2 YYEKEE (reference sequence). J was trimmed by 6 bases and V by 2 bases; bases with no gene match: 8. This CDR3 region has 16 residues. The CDR3 DNA sequence: TGTGCCAGCAGCTTATCGGGACAGGGGTTGAGTCAGCCCCAGCATTTT. Translating gives CASSLSGQGLSQPQHF. Using reference TRBV5-5 and TRBJ1-5 for the parts outside the CDR3, the full variable domain is DAGVTQSPTHLIKTRGQQVTLRCSPISGHKSVSWYQQVLGQGPQFIFQYYEKEERGRGNFPDRFSARQFPNYSSELNVNALLLGDSALYLCASSLSGQGLSQPQHFGDGTRLSIL.

As regards this clone: Other DNA sequences from this sample encode an identical CDR3 as well. The chain recombines TRBV27 with TRBJ2-7; 10 nucleotides match TRBD2. Germline V gives CDR1 MNHEY, CDR2 SMNVEV (reference sequence). The J segment lost 3 bases and the V segment lost 2 bases, leaving 1 base of the junction unmatched. The CDR3 contains 14 residues. The CDR3 DNA is TGTGCCAGCAGTTTAGCTAGCGGGAGCTACGAGCAGTACTTC. It translates to CASSLASGSYEQYF.

This clone was picked up a small number of times. This chain connects TRBV13 to TRBJ1-5, with unresolved D. The germline gives CDR1 PRHDT, CDR2 FYEKMQ (reference sequence). CDR3 size: 12 residues. Trimming removed 0 bases from V and 6 bases from J, with 3 bases in between. In DNA form, the CDR3 reads TGTGCCAGCAGCTTAGGGATTCAGCCCCAGCATTTT. Its protein is CASSLGIQPQHF.

The genes are TRBV7-6 and TRBJ2-3, with D perhaps TRBD2 (6 bases). CDR3 size: 18 residues. Germline CDR1 SGHVS, CDR2 FNYEAQ. V was shortened by 1 base and J by 3 bases, with 20 bases between the two germline ends. The CDR3 reads CASSLELPRGSGTDTQYF. CDR3 bases: TGTGCCAGCAGCTTAGAACTCCCGCGGGGTAGCGGAACAGATACGCAGTATTTT.

V is TRBV28 and J is TRBJ2-7, with TRBD2 matching 7 bases. This CDR3 is built from 13 residues. The trim removed 10 bases at V and 4 bases at J, leaving 10 bases unmatched. The V gene's germline CDR1 is MDHEN and CDR2 SYDVKM. This chain's CDR3 is CATNSGGSYEQYF. CDR3 bases: TGTGCCACCAATTCCGGGGGGTCGTACGAGCAGTACTTC.

This clone was seen a single time. The chain links TRBV7-2 to TRBJ2-1; D could derive from TRBD1 or TRBD2 (5 bases each). The CDR3 contains 13 residues. With 4 bases removed from V and 7 bases from J, the gap between germline ends came to 11 bases. Per germline, CDR1 SGHTA and CDR2 FQGNSA. The CDR3 nucleotides read TGTGCCAGCAGCTCGGGACCTAATAATGAGCAGTTCTTC. Amino acid sequence: CASSSGPNNEQFF. The entire variable domain, with the rest obtained from reference TRBV7-2 and TRBJ2-1, is as follows: GAGVSQSPSNKVTEKGKDVELRCDPISGHTALYWYRQSLGQGLEFLIYFQGNSAPDKSGLPSDRFSAERTGGSVSTLTIQRTQQEDSAVYLCASSSGPNNEQFFGPGTRLTVL.

CDR3 sequence: CASQRGTYGYTF. CDR3 nucleotide sequence: TGTGCCAGTCAAAGGGGAACCTATGGCTACACCTTC. V and J are TRBV2 and TRBJ1-2; TRBD1 is a possible D gene (5 bases). The CDR3 is 12 amino acids. V was clipped by 9 bases and J by 4 bases, with 12 bases between them. CDR1 and CDR2 from the germline V gene are SNHLY and FYNNEI.

Many counts were recorded for this clone. J is TRBJ2-3 and V is TRBV4-1, with a possible D match to TRBD1 (5 bases). From germline, CDR1 is MGHRA and CDR2 YSYEKL. This CDR3 is 17 amino acids long. With 4 bases removed from V and 6 bases from J, the gap between germline ends came to 23 bases. CDR3 DNA: TGCGCCAGCAGCCCCATTGGGTTAGGTCAGGGATTCGATACGCAGTATTTT. This encodes CASSPIGLGQGFDTQYF.

V and J are TRBV19 and TRBJ1-1; D call uncertain. This CDR3 contains 13 residues. The V end lost 6 bases, the J end lost 5 bases, and 13 bases lay between the germline ends. Germline CDR1 reads LNHDA; CDR2 reads SQIVND (reference sequence). As DNA, the CDR3 is TGTGCCAGTAGCGATTTAGGAAGTACTGAAGCTTTCTTT. Its protein product is CASSDLGSTEAFF.

This chain connects TRBV30 to TRBJ1-2, with no clear D. V shed 0 bases and J shed 3 bases, with 8 bases lying between them. The CDR3 covers 13 residues. CDR1 GTSNPN and CDR2 SVGIG come from the germline V gene (reference sequence). The CDR3 here is CAWSVMVDYGYTF. CDR3 coding DNA: TGTGCCTGGAGTGTAATGGTCGACTATGGCTACACCTTC.

The chain carries TRBV5-1 and TRBJ2-7; TRBD1 agrees at 10 bases. CDR1 is SGHRS and CDR2 is YFSETQ in the germline V gene. The CDR3 runs to 15 residues. Unmatched junction bases numbered 11, after V lost 5 bases and J lost 6 bases. CDR3 sequence: CASRSHLGTGVEQYF. CDR3 coding DNA: TGCGCCAGCAGATCTCACTTAGGGACAGGGGTCGAGCAGTACTTC. The full variable domain, completed using reference TRBV5-1 and TRBJ2-7, is KAGVTQTPRYLIKTRGQQVTLSCSPISGHRSVSWYQQTPGQGLQFLFEYFSETQRNKGNFPGRFSGRQFSNSRSEMNVSTLELGDSALYLCASRSHLGTGVEQYFGPGTRLTVT.

The rearrangement joins TRBV10-2 to TRBJ2-1; D not resolved. The V end was cut by 2 bases, the J end by 7 bases, with 12 bases between. The V gene's germline CDR1 is WSHSY and CDR2 SAAADI. The length of the CDR3 is 14 residues. DNA for the CDR3: TGCGCCAGCAGTGAGGCACCTATCGGGAATGAGCAGTTCTTC. It codes for CASSEAPIGNEQFF.

V is TRBV4-1 and J is TRBJ1-2; D is possibly TRBD1 (5 bases). Germline lookup yields CDR1 MGHRA and CDR2 YSYEKL. V lost 6 bases and J 8 bases, leaving 16 bases between the germline ends. The CDR3 has 13 amino acids. In DNA, the CDR3 is TGCGCCAGCAGAGACGGGGGATTTTACGGCTACACCTTC. This translates into CASRDGGFYGYTF.

This chain connects TRBV9 to TRBJ2-2; the match to TRBD1 covers 8 bases. CDR1 and CDR2 (germline): SGDLS, YYNGEE. The V and J ends lost 3 bases and 6 bases, in that order; junction bases with no gene match: 4. The CDR3 is 14 amino acids. The CDR3 DNA follows: TGTGCCAGCAGCGGGTCAGGGGGCCCCGGGGAGCTGTTTTTT. This encodes CASSGSGGPGELFF. Using reference TRBV9 and TRBJ2-2 for the parts outside the CDR3, the full variable domain is DSGVTQTPKHLITATGQRVTLRCSPRSGDLSVYWYQQSLDQGLQFLIQYYNGEERAKGNILERFSAQQFPDLHSELNLSSLELGDSALYFCASSGSGGPGELFFGEGSRLTVL.

The V call is TRBV9, the J call TRBJ2-2, with D unclear. The CDR3 loop spans 14 amino acids. Germline values: CDR1 SGDLS, CDR2 YYNGEE. The germline V and J ends were trimmed by 3 bases and 0 bases, with 6 bases remaining between them. CDR3 in amino acids: CASSDNTNTGELFF. CDR3 nucleotides: TGTGCCAGCAGCGATAATACGAACACCGGGGAGCTGTTTTTT.

This clone occurred a few times. V gene TRBV7-9 combines with J gene TRBJ1-1; D remains unclear. V lost 2 bases and J lost 6, with 10 bases in between. In germline, CDR1 is SEHNR, CDR2 FQNEAQ (reference sequence). This CDR3 is 13 amino acids long. The CDR3 DNA sequence: TGTGCCAGCAGCTTACGGGAATTCCCTGAAGCTTTCTTT. Its protein is CASSLREFPEAFF.

V usage is TRBV5-6 and J usage is TRBJ1-5; D is possibly TRBD1 (5 bases). V lost 1 base and J 6 bases, leaving 11 bases between the germline ends. The germline V gene encodes CDR1 SGHDT and CDR2 YYEEEE. CDR3 size: 14 residues. The CDR3 protein is CASSLNRGRQPQHF. The CDR3 DNA reads as TGTGCCAGCAGCTTGAATAGGGGCCGTCAGCCCCAGCATTTT.

This chain connects TRBV28 to TRBJ1-1; maybe TRBD1 (5 bases). V shed 6 bases and J shed 1 base, with 15 bases lying between them. The CDR3 loop spans 15 amino acids. Germline V lookup: CDR1 MDHEN, CDR2 SYDVKM. The CDR3 spells CASRPPGAPNTEAFF. The CDR3 DNA reads TGTGCCAGCAGACCGCCTGGGGCCCCGAACACTGAAGCTTTCTTT.